A single TCR beta chain is shown here with its context. As yet, its antigen is unknown. These data originate in a study of T cell responses to AZD1222 COVID-19 vaccine. Study-level results: There were mostly white British donors and more females than males, and clonal diversity was possibly underestimated. Baseline seropositivity characterized only a handful of AZD1222 recipients. Per reports, nearly half of all spike-specific TCRs target regions that are unmutated in variants.

V lost 1 base and J lost 2; bases outside the gene matches: 10. Germline assignment: CDR1 SGHTS and CDR2 YDEGEE. The CDR3 is 17 amino acids. Measured with immunoSEQ multiplex PCR; TCRdb has only the in-frame clones, and not every one. This table has 180,000 or so clones, roughly 91% appearing once. This TCR derives from an adult who received the MenACWY meningococcal vaccine as a control. V usage is TRBV5-8 and J usage is TRBJ1-1; the match to TRBD1 covers 8 bases. The sequenced sample was peripheral blood, obtained 28 days after the second dose of the MenACWY control vaccine. In DNA, the CDR3 is TGTGCCAGCAGCTTGTCAGGGGGCCGATCCCCCAACACTGAAGCTTTCTTT. This translates into CASSLSGGRSPNTEAFF.